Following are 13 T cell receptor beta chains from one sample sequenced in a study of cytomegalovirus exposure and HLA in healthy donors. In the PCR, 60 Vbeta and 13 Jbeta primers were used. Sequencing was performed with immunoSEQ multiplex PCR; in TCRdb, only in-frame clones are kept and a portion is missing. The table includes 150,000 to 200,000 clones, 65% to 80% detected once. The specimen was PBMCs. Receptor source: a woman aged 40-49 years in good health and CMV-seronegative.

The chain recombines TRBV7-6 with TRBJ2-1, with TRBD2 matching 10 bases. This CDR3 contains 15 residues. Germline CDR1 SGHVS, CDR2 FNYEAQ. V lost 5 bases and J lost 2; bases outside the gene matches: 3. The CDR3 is CASSVSGGPYNEQFF. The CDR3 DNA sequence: TGTGCCAGCAGCGTTAGCGGGGGGCCCTACAATGAGCAGTTCTTC.

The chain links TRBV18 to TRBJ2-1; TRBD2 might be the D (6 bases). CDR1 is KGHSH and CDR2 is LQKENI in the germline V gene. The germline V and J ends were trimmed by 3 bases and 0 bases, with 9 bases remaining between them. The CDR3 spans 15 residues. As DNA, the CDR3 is TGTGCCAGCTCACCGGCGGGGAGCTCCTACAATGAGCAGTTCTTC. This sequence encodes CASSPAGSSYNEQFF.

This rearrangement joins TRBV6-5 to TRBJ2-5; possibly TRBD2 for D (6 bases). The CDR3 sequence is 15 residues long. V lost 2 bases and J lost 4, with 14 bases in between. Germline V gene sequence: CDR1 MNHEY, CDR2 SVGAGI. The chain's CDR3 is CASSYTLTSAETQYF. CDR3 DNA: TGTGCCAGCAGTTACACCCTGACTAGTGCAGAGACCCAGTACTTC.

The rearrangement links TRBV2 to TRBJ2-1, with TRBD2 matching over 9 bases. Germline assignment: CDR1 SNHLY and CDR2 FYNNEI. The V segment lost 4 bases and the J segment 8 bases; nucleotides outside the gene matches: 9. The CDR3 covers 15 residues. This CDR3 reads CASSGRLAGSDEQFF. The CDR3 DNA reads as TGTGCCAGCAGTGGACGGCTAGCGGGATCTGATGAGCAGTTCTTC.

The chain's CDR3 is CASSPRSEWGGSSGNTIYF. The DNA for the CDR3 is TGTGCCAGCTCACCTCGAAGCGAGTGGGGGGGATCCTCTGGAAACACCATATATTTT. The V call is TRBV18, the J call TRBJ1-3; possibly TRBD1 for D (5 bases). The CDR3 loop spans 19 amino acids. CDR1 and CDR2 (germline): KGHSH, LQKENI. The V gene lost 3 bases and the J gene lost 0 bases, with 21 bases spanning the gap.

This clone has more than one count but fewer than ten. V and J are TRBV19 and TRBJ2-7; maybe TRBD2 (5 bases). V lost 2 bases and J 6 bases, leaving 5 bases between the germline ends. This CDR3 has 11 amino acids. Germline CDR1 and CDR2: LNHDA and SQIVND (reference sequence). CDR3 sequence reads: CASSISGEQYF. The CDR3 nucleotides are TGTGCCAGTAGTATAAGCGGCGAGCAGTACTTC.

The DNA for the CDR3 is TGTGCCAGCAGCTTAGGGCCCAATGAGCAGTTCTTC. Amino acids: CASSLGPNEQFF. The gene calls are TRBV11-3 and TRBJ2-1; D unclear. The CDR3 covers 12 residues. Per germline, CDR1 SGHNT and CDR2 YENEEA. The V end was cut by 1 base, the J end by 6 bases, with 4 bases between. Combining the CDR3 with reference TRBV11-3 and TRBJ2-1 gives the whole variable domain EAGVVQSPRYKIIEKKQPVAFWCNPISGHNTLYWYLQNLGQGPELLIRYENEEAVDDSQLPKDRFSAERLKGVDSTLKIQPAELGDSAVYLCASSLGPNEQFFGPGTRLTVL.

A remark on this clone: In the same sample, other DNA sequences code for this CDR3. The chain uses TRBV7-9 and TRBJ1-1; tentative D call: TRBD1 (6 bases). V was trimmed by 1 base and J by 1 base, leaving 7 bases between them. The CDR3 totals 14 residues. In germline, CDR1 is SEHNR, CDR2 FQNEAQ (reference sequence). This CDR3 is CASSLGTANTEAFF. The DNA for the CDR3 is TGTGCCAGCAGCTTAGGGACAGCGAACACTGAAGCTTTCTTT.

The CDR3 sequence is CASSGRVAGVRMNEQFF. The CDR3 nucleotides are TGTGCCAGCAGCGGTCGTGTAGCGGGAGTTCGGATGAATGAGCAGTTCTTC. V gene TRBV9 combines with J gene TRBJ2-1, with TRBD2 matching 9 bases. With V trimmed by 3 bases and J by 7 bases, 14 bases remained unmatched. The germline V gene encodes CDR1 SGDLS and CDR2 YYNGEE. The CDR3 totals 17 residues.

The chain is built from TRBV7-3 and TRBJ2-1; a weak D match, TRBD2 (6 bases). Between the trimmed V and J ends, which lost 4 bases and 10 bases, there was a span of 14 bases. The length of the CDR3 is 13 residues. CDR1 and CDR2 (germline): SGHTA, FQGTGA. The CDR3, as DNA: TGTGCCAGCAGCTCCCGGGGGATGCGAGAGCAGTTCTTC. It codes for CASSSRGMREQFF.

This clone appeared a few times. In nucleotides, the CDR3 is TGTGCCAGTAGTATCTCCACTAGCGGGGGCTTGGGCGCCAAAAACATTCAGTACTTC. It specifies CASSISTSGGLGAKNIQYF. V usage is TRBV19 and J usage is TRBJ2-4; 11 bases line up with TRBD2. This CDR3 region has 19 residues. Germline lookup yields CDR1 LNHDA and CDR2 SQIVND (reference sequence). V shed 3 bases, J shed 1 base, and the junction held 11 bases outside the gene matches. Filled out from reference TRBV19 and TRBJ2-4, the complete variable domain reads DGGITQSPKYLFRKEGQNVTLSCEQNLNHDAMYWYRQDPGQGLRLIYYSQIVNDFQKGDIAEGYSVSREKKESFPLTVTSAQKNPTAFYLCASSISTSGGLGAKNIQYFGAGTRLSVL.

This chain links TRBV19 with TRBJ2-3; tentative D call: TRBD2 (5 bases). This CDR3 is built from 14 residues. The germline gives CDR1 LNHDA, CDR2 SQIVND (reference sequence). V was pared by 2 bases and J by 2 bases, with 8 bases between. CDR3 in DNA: TGTGCCAGTAGTATAAGCGGTAACACAGATACGCAGTATTTT. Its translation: CASSISGNTDTQYF.

The CDR3 coding sequence is TGTGCCAGCAGCTTAGTAATGGGGAGGTCATACGAGCAGTACTTC. It codes for CASSLVMGRSYEQYF. The J gene is TRBJ2-5, the V gene TRBV11-2; TRBD2 is a possible D gene (6 bases). Gene TRBJ2-7 matches the end of the DNA better, so the J call may be wrong. CDR1 is SGHAT, CDR2 FQNNGV, per germline. This CDR3 has 15 amino acids.